A single sample gave rise to the 32 T cell receptor beta chains below, sequenced in a study of blood T cell repertoires in COVID-19. The data were produced by immunoSEQ multiplex PCR, yet TCRdb's version contains in-frame clones alone and is incomplete. The sample lists some 56,000 clones, 86% seen once, with around 24% in the top ten. The sequenced sample consisted of peripheral blood. These receptors all come from an elderly woman with acute or convalescent COVID-19.

The CDR3, as DNA: TGTGCCAGCAGTTTAAGCTGGGGGCCATCCTATAATTCACCCCTCCACTTT. It codes for CASSLSWGPSYNSPLHF. V and J are TRBV28 and TRBJ1-6; D possibly corresponds to TRBD1 (6 bases). Germline lookup yields CDR1 MDHEN and CDR2 SYDVKM. Trimming took off 2 bases at V and 1 base at J, with 12 bases between the two ends. The CDR3 contains 17 residues.

The chain links TRBV12-3 or TRBV12-4 to TRBJ1-2; a weak D match, TRBD1 (5 bases). V gave up 10 bases and J gave up 10 bases, with 22 bases separating them. The CDR3 is 13 residues long. Here the CDR3 DNA reads TGTGCCACCACAAGAGTGGAAAGGGGTCCCTACACCTTC. This encodes CATTRVERGPYTF.

The V and J genes are TRBV28 and TRBJ1-5; tentative D call: TRBD1 (5 bases). Trimming stripped 4 bases from V and 1 base from J, with 11 bases between. Germline CDR1 MDHEN, CDR2 SYDVKM. The CDR3 totals 15 residues. CDR3 sequence: CASSYGAGSNQPQHF. The CDR3 bases are TGTGCCAGCAGTTACGGGGCGGGGAGCAATCAGCCCCAGCATTTT.

This chain links TRBV5-1 with TRBJ1-1, with D possibly matching TRBD1 (5 bases). V gave up 4 bases and J gave up 1 base, with 11 bases separating them. The germline gives CDR1 SGHRS, CDR2 YFSETQ. The CDR3 sequence is 14 residues long. The CDR3 loop is CASSLGHSNTEAFF. The CDR3 DNA sequence: TGCGCCAGCAGCCTCGGACACTCGAACACTGAAGCTTTCTTT.

V gene TRBV12-3 or TRBV12-4 combines with J gene TRBJ2-7; D uncertain. This CDR3 is 12 amino acids long. Trimming pared 3 bases from V and 2 bases from J, leaving 5 bases between. Here the CDR3 reads CASSLIAYEQYF. The DNA for the CDR3 is TGTGCCAGCAGTTTGATAGCCTACGAGCAGTACTTC.

The V and J genes are TRBV5-1 and TRBJ2-7, with 10 bases aligning to TRBD1. The V segment lost 2 bases and the J segment 5 bases; nucleotides outside the gene matches: 7. Germline CDR1 SGHRS, CDR2 YFSETQ. There are 15 residues in the CDR3. CDR3 in amino acids: CASSFRGQGSDEQYF. The CDR3 DNA sequence: TGCGCCAGCAGCTTCCGGGGACAGGGGTCGGACGAGCAGTACTTC.

This rearrangement joins TRBV6-5 to TRBJ1-5; 12 positions agree with TRBD1. Germline V gene sequence: CDR1 MNHEY, CDR2 SVGAGI. This CDR3 spans 14 amino acids. V trimming: 10 bases; J trimming: 10 bases; junction bases outside the gene matches: 11. The CDR3 bases are TGTGCCATCTGGAAGGGACAGGGGGCCTTCCCCCAGCATTTT. It codes for CAIWKGQGAFPQHF.

V gene TRBV19 combines with J gene TRBJ2-1; D might be TRBD1 (6 bases). CDR3 length equals 14 residues. Per germline, CDR1 LNHDA and CDR2 SQIVND (reference sequence). Trimming left V 3 bases short and J 4 bases short, with 10 bases between. The CDR3 DNA is TGTGCCAGTAGTATCTCAGGGGCTTACAATGAGCAGTTCTTC. As protein: CASSISGAYNEQFF.

The table lists this clone with a few counts. The rearrangement uses TRBV5-4 and TRBJ1-6; D is unresolved. This CDR3 is 15 amino acids long. Deletions cut 0 bases from V and 5 bases from J, with 9 bases between. Germline V gene sequence: CDR1 SGHNT, CDR2 YYREEE (reference sequence). The CDR3 is CASSLVGRNNSPLHF. In DNA, the CDR3 is TGTGCCAGCAGCTTGGTGGGCAGAAATAATTCACCCCTCCACTTT.

In this sample, this clone turned up once. The chain couples TRBV30 to TRBJ2-3; TRBD2 agrees at 12 bases. CDR1 and CDR2 (germline): GTSNPN, SVGIG (reference sequence). The CDR3 covers 16 residues. V trimming: 2 bases; J trimming: 3 bases; junction bases outside the gene matches: 6. CDR3 region: CAWSTTSGRWTDTQYF. Written as DNA, the CDR3 is TGTGCCTGGAGTACCACTAGCGGGAGGTGGACAGATACGCAGTATTTT.

The DNA for the CDR3 is TGTGCCAGCAGCCAGCCGACAGGGCAACTTCGGGAGCTGTTTTTT. This codes for CASSQPTGQLRELFF. The V gene is TRBV14, the J gene TRBJ2-2; 7 bases are a match to TRBD1. The CDR3 runs to 15 residues. Germline CDR1 SGHDN, CDR2 FVKESK. J was trimmed by 9 bases and V by 3 bases; bases with no gene match: 10.

The V call is TRBV2, the J call TRBJ2-7; 7 nucleotides match TRBD2. CDR3 length equals 15 residues. Germline assignment: CDR1 SNHLY and CDR2 FYNNEI. Trimming took 5 bases from V and 2 from J; bases not matched to a gene: 9. CDR3 sequence reads: CASSQEAGSTYEQYV. DNA for the CDR3: TGTGCCAGCAGTCAGGAAGCGGGGTCTACCTACGAGCAGTACGTC.

This chain connects TRBV10-3 to TRBJ2-5; tentative D call: TRBD2 (6 bases). CDR3 length: 14 residues. V lost 0 bases and J lost 2, with 7 bases in between. Germline CDR1 and CDR2: ENHRY and SYGVKD. CDR3 amino acids: CAISESEGQETQYF. The CDR3 region has the DNA TGTGCCATCAGTGAGTCGGAGGGGCAAGAGACCCAGTACTTC.

This clone was seen a handful of times. The V and J genes are TRBV5-1 and TRBJ2-5; 7 bases line up with TRBD2. This CDR3 has 14 residues. After removal of 4 bases from V and 2 bases from J, the junction contained 5 bases not matched to a gene. Germline V gives CDR1 SGHRS, CDR2 YFSETQ. In nucleotides, the CDR3 is TGCGCCAGCAGCGACGGCGGGAGTCAAGAGACCCAGTACTTC. Amino acids: CASSDGGSQETQYF.

The V gene is TRBV6-5, the J gene TRBJ1-5, with D maybe TRBD1 (6 bases). Per germline, CDR1 MNHEY and CDR2 SVGAGI. V lost 6 bases and J lost 2, with 14 bases in between. The CDR3 covers 15 residues. CDR3 residues: CASSRTAIRNQPQHF. CDR3 DNA: TGTGCCAGCAGCAGGACAGCTATACGCAATCAGCCCCAGCATTTT.

This sequence joins TRBV25-1 and TRBJ1-1; unclear D gene. The CDR3 runs to 15 residues. Germline CDR1 and CDR2: MGHDK and SYGVNS. The V end was cut by 3 bases, the J end by 4 bases, with 15 bases between. The CDR3 nucleotides are TGTGCCAGCAGTGACTCCGGGCCGGGGAGCACTGAAGCTTTCTTT. This encodes CASSDSGPGSTEAFF.

The chain combines TRBV27 with TRBJ2-1; D is perhaps TRBD2 (6 bases). The CDR3 spans 16 residues. Germline-derived CDR1 and CDR2 are MNHEY and SMNVEV (reference sequence). The germline V and J ends were trimmed by 7 bases and 0 bases, with 16 bases remaining between them. The CDR3 DNA reads as TGTGCCAGCACGGGCCGGGAGCCCAGCTCCTACAATGAGCAGTTCTTC. This sequence encodes CASTGREPSSYNEQFF.

The chain employs TRBV14 and TRBJ2-1; the match to TRBD2 covers 8 bases. Germline V gene data show CDR1 as SGHDN and CDR2 as FVKESK. The length of the CDR3 is 16 residues. With 4 bases clipped from V and 4 bases from J, the junction kept 9 bases outside the gene matches. Written as DNA, the CDR3 is TGTGCCAGCAGCCCCTACCCGGGACTAGGTTACAATGAGCAGTTCTTC. Protein product: CASSPYPGLGYNEQFF.

This chain links TRBV5-1 with TRBJ1-1; 10 positions match TRBD1. Germline-derived CDR1 and CDR2 are SGHRS and YFSETQ. The CDR3 sequence is 14 residues long. After removal of 4 bases from V and 7 bases from J, the junction contained 7 bases not matched to a gene. The CDR3 loop is CASSQDRGGGEAFF. DNA for the CDR3: TGCGCCAGCAGCCAGGACAGGGGGGGCGGTGAAGCTTTCTTT.

This clone was seen a single time. This chain uses TRBV6-5 with TRBJ2-2; the D is unclear. The CDR3 has 12 amino acids. From germline, CDR1 is MNHEY and CDR2 SVGAGI. Trimming stripped 6 bases from V and 5 bases from J, with 7 bases between. CDR3 region: CASSSLTGELFF. The CDR3 nucleotides read TGTGCCAGCAGCTCACTTACCGGGGAGCTGTTTTTT.

This rearrangement joins TRBV10-2 to TRBJ1-1; no firm D call. Germline-derived CDR1 and CDR2 are WSHSY and SAAADI. Between the trimmed V and J ends, which lost 7 bases and 1 base, there was a span of 4 bases. This CDR3 region has 11 residues. CDR3 loop: CASTGNTEAFF. As DNA, the CDR3 is TGCGCCAGCACCGGGAACACTGAAGCTTTCTTT.

Concerning this clone itself: At the DNA level, this CDR3 is encoded by other sequences in the same sample as well. V usage is TRBV3-1 (or the pseudogene TRBV3-2) and J usage is TRBJ1-1; TRBD1 is a possible D gene (5 bases). This CDR3 comprises 14 residues. Germline assignment: CDR1 LGHDT and CDR2 YNNKEL (reference sequence). Trimming took off 3 bases at V and 1 base at J, with 9 bases between the two ends. The CDR3 region is CASSQVGGNTEAFF. CDR3 nucleotides: TGTGCCAGCAGCCAGGTGGGGGGGAACACTGAAGCTTTCTTT.

The chain recombines TRBV7-9 with TRBJ2-7, with 9 nucleotides matching TRBD2. The length of the CDR3 is 16 residues. In germline, CDR1 is SEHNR, CDR2 FQNEAQ (reference sequence). J was trimmed by 0 bases and V by 5 bases; bases with no gene match: 8. DNA for the CDR3: TGTGCCAGCAGCATAACTTCTAGCGGGGACTCCTACGAGCAGTACTTC. This encodes CASSITSSGDSYEQYF.

The gene calls are TRBV21-1 and TRBJ2-2; the DNA was not used to check the table's D call, TRBD1. TRBV21-1 is deemed a pseudogene. There are 15 residues in the CDR3. The chain's CDR3 is CASSRQGSGTGELFF. The CDR3 nucleotides are TGTGCCAGCAGCCGACAGGGTAGCGGCACCGGGGAGCTGTTTTTT.

About this clone itself: The junction departs from the called germline gene at one end, perhaps through a read error. The rearrangement links TRBV4-1 to TRBJ1-2; possibly TRBD1 for D (6 bases). CDR1 and CDR2 (germline): MGHRA, YSYEKL. This CDR3 is built from 13 residues. As DNA, the CDR3 is TGCGTCAGCAGCCAAGCGGGACAAGATGGCTACACCTTC. This codes for CVSSQAGQDGYTF.

The chain carries TRBV11-2 and TRBJ1-2; tentatively, D is TRBD1 (6 bases). The CDR3 has 15 amino acids. V lost 8 bases and J lost 8, with 24 bases in between. Germline V gene lookup returns CDR1 SGHAT and CDR2 FQNNGV. The CDR3 spells CASSLARGGRGGYTF. In DNA form, the CDR3 reads TGTGCCAGCTCCTTAGCGCGCGGGGGCCGGGGCGGCTACACCTTC.

The V call is TRBV10-2, the J call TRBJ2-1; 9 bases line up with TRBD2. Trimming removed 4 bases from V and 0 bases from J; junction bases left unmatched: 4. Germline V gene lookup returns CDR1 WSHSY and CDR2 SAAADI. CDR3 length equals 16 residues. The CDR3: CASSVRGGFSYNEQFF. As DNA, the CDR3 is TGCGCCAGCAGTGTGCGGGGGGGCTTCTCCTACAATGAGCAGTTCTTC.

This chain links TRBV6-5 with TRBJ2-1; weak D call: TRBD2 (7 bases). Trimming took 5 bases from V and 9 from J, leaving 17 bases between them. Germline V lookup: CDR1 MNHEY, CDR2 SVGAGI. The CDR3 extends over 14 amino acids. The CDR3 nucleotides read TGTGCCAGCAGTACACAGACGGGGGGCGGTGAGCAGTTCTTC. Translation gives CASSTQTGGGEQFF.

The rearrangement links TRBV13 to TRBJ2-3; 15 positions agree with TRBD2. Trimming at V came to 0 bases and at J to 1 base, leaving 8 bases not matched to a gene. The CDR3 runs 20 residues. Germline CDR1 is PRHDT and CDR2 is FYEKMQ (reference sequence). The CDR3 DNA is TGTGCCAGCAGCTTAGGCCTGGGACTAGCGGGGGGCGGACGCACAGATACGCAGTATTTT. Encoded protein: CASSLGLGLAGGGRTDTQYF.

By share of the sample, this clone is hyperexpanded. The chain has TRBV7-8 and TRBJ2-7, with TRBD2 matching 12 bases. CDR3 length equals 16 residues. Germline V CDR1 and CDR2: SGHVS, FQNEAQ. V dropped 2 bases and J dropped 6; count of bases not matched to a gene: 8. The CDR3 coding sequence is TGTGCCAGCAGCTTAACACGGACTAGCGGGATTGGCGAGCAGTACGTC. This codes for CASSLTRTSGIGEQYV.

The V gene is TRBV28, the J gene TRBJ1-5; the match to TRBD1 covers 10 bases. V shed 6 bases, J shed 6 bases, and the junction held 5 bases outside the gene matches. Germline CDR1 reads MDHEN; CDR2 reads SYDVKM. The CDR3 totals 14 residues. CDR3 DNA sequence: TGTGCCAGCAGACCGACAGGGGGCGGTCAGCCCCAGCATTTT. Translation: CASRPTGGGQPQHF.

J is TRBJ2-7 and V is TRBV15; 11 positions match TRBD2. CDR1 LNHNV and CDR2 YYDKDF come from the germline V gene (reference sequence). The CDR3 covers 13 residues. V lost 5 bases and J lost 7; bases outside the gene matches: 4. This CDR3 reads CATSLLAGAEQYV. CDR3 DNA: TGTGCCACCAGCTTACTAGCGGGAGCTGAGCAGTACGTC.